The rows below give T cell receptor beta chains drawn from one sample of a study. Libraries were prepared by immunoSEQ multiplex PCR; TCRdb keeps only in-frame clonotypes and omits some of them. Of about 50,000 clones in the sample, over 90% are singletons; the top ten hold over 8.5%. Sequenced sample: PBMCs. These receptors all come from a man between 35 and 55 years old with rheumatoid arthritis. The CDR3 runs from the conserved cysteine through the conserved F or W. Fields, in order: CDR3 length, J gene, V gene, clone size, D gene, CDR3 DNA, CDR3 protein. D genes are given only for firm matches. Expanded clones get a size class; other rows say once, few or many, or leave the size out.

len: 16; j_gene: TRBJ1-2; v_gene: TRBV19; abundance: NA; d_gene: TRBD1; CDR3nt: TGTGCCAGTAGTCCTATAAACAGGGGAGGCAACTATGGCTACACCTTC; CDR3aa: CASSPINRGGNYGYTF
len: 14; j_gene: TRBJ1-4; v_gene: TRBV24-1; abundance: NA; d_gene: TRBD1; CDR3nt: TGTGCCACCAGGTTCGGACAGGGGGATGAAAAACTGTTTTTT; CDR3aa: CATRFGQGDEKLFF
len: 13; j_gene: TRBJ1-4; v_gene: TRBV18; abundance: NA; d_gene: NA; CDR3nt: TGTGCCAGCTCACCAGCGGGCTATGAAAAACTGTTTTTT; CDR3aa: CASSPAGYEKLFF
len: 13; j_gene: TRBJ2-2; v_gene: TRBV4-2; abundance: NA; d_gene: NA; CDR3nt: TGTGCCAGCAGCCAAGCCGATATCGGGGAGCTGTTTTTT; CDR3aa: CASSQADIGELFF
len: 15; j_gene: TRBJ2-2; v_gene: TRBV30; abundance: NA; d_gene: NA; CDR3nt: TGTGCCTGGAGTGTAAGGGGAAGAGACACCGGGGAGCTGTTTTTT; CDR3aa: CAWSVRGRDTGELFF
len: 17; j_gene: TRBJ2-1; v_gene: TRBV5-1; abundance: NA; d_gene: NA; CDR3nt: TGCGCCAGCAGCCTCCTTGTGATGGCGGGTGGGCACAATGAGCAGTTCTTC; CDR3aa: CASSLLVMAGGHNEQFF
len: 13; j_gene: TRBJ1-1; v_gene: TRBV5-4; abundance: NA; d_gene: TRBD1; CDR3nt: TGTGCCAGCAGCCTAGACAGGGGGCCAGAAGCTTTCTTT; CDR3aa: CASSLDRGPEAFF
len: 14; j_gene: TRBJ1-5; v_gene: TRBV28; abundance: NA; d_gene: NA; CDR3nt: TGTGCCAGCGGGACGGCGAAAAGCAATCAGCCCCAGCATTTT; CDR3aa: CASGTAKSNQPQHF
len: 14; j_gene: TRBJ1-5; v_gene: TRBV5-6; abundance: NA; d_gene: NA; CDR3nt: TGTGCCAGCAGCTTGGTTAGGGGAATGGAGCCCCAGCATTTT; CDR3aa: CASSLVRGMEPQHF
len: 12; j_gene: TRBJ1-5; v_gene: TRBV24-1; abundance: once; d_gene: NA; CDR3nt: TGTGTCAGGGTCACGGGCAATCAGCCCCAGCATTTT; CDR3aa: CVRVTGNQPQHF
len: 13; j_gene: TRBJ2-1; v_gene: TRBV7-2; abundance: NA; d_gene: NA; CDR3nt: TGTGCCAGCAGCTTAGTTAGGGTAGATGAGCAGTTCTTC; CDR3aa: CASSLVRVDEQFF
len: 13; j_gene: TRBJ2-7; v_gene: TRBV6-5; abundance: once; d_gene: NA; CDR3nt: TGTGCCAGCAGTTACTCTCGGGAGTACGAGCAGTACTTC; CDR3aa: CASSYSREYEQYF
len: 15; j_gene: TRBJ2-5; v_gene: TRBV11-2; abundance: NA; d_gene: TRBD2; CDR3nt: TGTGCCAGCAGCAAGACCGGGACTAGGGGAGAGACCCAGTACTTC; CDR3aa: CASSKTGTRGETQYF
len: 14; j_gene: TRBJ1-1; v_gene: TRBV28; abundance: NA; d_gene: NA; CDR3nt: TGTGCCAGCAGTTTTCGGCAGAGGAACACTGAAGCTTTCTTT; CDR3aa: CASSFRQRNTEAFF
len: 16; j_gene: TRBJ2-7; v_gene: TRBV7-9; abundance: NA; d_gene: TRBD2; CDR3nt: TGTGCCAGCAGCTTAATAGCGGGGGGAAGCTCCTACGAGCAGTACTTC; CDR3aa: CASSLIAGGSSYEQYF
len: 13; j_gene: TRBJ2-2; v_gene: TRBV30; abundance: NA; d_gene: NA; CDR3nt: TGTGCCTGGAGTCCGACTAGGCCCGGGGAGCTGTTTTTT; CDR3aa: CAWSPTRPGELFF
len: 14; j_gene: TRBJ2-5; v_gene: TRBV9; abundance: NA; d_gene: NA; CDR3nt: TGTGCCAGCAGCCCCCAGCCGGGGACCGAGACCCAGTACTTC; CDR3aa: CASSPQPGTETQYF
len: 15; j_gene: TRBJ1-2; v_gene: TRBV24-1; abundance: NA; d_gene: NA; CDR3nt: TGTGCCACCAGTGACGGGGGGCGCGGGTTCTATGGCTACACCTTC; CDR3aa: CATSDGGRGFYGYTF
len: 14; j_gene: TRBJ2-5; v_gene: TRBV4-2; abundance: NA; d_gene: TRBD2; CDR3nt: TGTGCCAGCAGCCAAAGAAGCGGGGAAGAGACCCAGTACTTC; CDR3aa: CASSQRSGEETQYF
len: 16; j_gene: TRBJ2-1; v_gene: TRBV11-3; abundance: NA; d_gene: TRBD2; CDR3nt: TGTGCCAGCAGCTTCGGGGGGATTAGCTCCTACAATGAGCAGTTCTTC; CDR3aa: CASSFGGISSYNEQFF
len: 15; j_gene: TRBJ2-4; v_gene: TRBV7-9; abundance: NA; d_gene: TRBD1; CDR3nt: TGTGCCAGCAGCTTAAGGGGACAGGGAAAAAACATTCAGTACTTC; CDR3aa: CASSLRGQGKNIQYF
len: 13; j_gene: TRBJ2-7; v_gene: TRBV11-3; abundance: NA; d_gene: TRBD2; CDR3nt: TGTGCCAGCAGCTTCGGGACTAGCTACGAGCAGTACTTC; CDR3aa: CASSFGTSYEQYF
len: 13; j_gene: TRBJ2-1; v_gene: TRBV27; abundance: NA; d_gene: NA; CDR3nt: TGTGCCAGCAGTTTACGGGGGTACAATGAGCAGTTCTTC; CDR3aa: CASSLRGYNEQFF
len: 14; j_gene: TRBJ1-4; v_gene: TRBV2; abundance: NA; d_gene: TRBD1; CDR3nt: TGTGCCAGCAAAGGGAGCACAGGGGGCGAAAAACTGTTTTTT; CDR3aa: CASKGSTGGEKLFF
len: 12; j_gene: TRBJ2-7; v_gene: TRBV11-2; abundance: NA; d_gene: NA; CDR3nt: TGTGCCAGCAGCCCCCGTTTAGGCGAGCAGTACTTC; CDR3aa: CASSPRLGEQYF
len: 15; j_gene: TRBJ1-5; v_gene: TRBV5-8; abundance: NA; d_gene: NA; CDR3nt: TGTGCCAGCAGCCCCCGACAGTATAACAGCAGGCCCCAGCATTTT; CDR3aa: CASSPRQYNSRPQHF
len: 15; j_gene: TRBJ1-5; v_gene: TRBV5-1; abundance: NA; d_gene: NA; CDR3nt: TGCGCCAGCAGCTTGGGAATGACAGGCAATCAGCCCCAGCATTTT; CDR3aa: CASSLGMTGNQPQHF
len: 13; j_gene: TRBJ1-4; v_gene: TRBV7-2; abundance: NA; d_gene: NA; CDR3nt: TGTGCCAGCAGTCTTGAGGGGAATGAAAAACTGTTTTTT; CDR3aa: CASSLEGNEKLFF
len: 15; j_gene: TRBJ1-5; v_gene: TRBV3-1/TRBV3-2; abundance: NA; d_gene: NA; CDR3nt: TGTGCCAGCAGCCAAGGAAACAGCCGCAATCAGCCCCAGCATTTT; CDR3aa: CASSQGNSRNQPQHF
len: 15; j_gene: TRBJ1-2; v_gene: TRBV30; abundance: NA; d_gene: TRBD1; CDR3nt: TGTGCCTGGAGTGCCCCGGACAGGGGGTTATATGGCTACACCTTC; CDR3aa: CAWSAPDRGLYGYTF